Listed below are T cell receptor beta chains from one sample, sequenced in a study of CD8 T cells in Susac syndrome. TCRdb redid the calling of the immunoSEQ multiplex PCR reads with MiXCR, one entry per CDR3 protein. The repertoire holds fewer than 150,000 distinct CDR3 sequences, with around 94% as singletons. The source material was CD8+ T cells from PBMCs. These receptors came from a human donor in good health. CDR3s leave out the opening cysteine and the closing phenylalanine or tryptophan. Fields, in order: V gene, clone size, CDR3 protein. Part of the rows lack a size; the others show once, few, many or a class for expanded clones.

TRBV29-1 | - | SVEDKRLGDYGYT
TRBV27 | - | ASSLEYAYEQY
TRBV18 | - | ASSPTGPGDGYT
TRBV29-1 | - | SVLGNEQF
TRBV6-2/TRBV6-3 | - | ASSWGINYEQY
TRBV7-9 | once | ASSLRREGPDTQY
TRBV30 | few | AWSVQGRQPQH
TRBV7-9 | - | ASSPQDSHNEKLF
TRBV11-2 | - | ASSHRLAGLSYEQY
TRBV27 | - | ASSLSPGRPAFEQF
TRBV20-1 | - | SARDLTAQF
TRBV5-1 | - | ASSLEDTLSLNYGYT
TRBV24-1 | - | ATSDWGTGNTGELF
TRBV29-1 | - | SVETSENYEQY
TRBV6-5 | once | ASSWRGPNEQF
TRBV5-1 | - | ASSPTPSTGELF
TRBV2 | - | ASRGKPFQTQY
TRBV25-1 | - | ASSGRETASGANVLT
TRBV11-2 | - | ASSPGTGNSGANVLT
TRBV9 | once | ASSVAGTGAYEQY